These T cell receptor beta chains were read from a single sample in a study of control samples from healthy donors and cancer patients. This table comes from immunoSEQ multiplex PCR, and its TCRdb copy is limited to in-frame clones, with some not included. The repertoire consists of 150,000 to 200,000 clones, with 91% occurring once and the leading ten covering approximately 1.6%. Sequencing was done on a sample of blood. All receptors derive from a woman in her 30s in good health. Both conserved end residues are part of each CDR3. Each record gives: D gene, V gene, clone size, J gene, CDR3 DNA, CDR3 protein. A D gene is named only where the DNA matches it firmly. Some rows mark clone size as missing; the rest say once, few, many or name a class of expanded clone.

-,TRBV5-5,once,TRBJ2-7,TGTGCCAGCAGCTTGGTGGCAACCTACGAGCAGTACTTC,CASSLVATYEQYF
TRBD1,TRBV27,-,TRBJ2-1,TGTGCCAGCAGTCCCCGGGACAGCCACAATGAGCAGTTCTTC,CASSPRDSHNEQFF
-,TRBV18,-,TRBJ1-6,TGTGCCAGCTCCCCCAGGGGCGCTTCCTATAATTCACCCCTCCACTTT,CASSPRGASYNSPLHF
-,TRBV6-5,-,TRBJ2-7,TGTGCCAGCAGTTACTCCGGGACAAAATACTACGAGCAGTACTTC,CASSYSGTKYYEQYF
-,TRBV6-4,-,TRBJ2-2,TGTGCCAGCAGTGAGGACAGTACCGGGGAGCTGTTTTTT,CASSEDSTGELFF
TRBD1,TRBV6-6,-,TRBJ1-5,TGTGCCAGCAGCCCAGGGGGATATAGCAATCAGCCCCAGCATTTT,CASSPGGYSNQPQHF
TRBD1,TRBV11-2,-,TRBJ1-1,TGTGCCAGCAGCTTAACCCAAGGGACAGTCACTGAAGCTTTCTTT,CASSLTQGTVTEAFF
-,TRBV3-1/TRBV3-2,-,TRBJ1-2,TGTGCCAGCAGCCCCAGGGGATCCTATGGCTACACCTTC,CASSPRGSYGYTF
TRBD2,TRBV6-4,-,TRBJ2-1,TGTGCCAGCAGTGCCGCGGGGGGGCTCAATGAGCAGTTCTTC,CASSAAGGLNEQFF
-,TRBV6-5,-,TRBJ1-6,TGTGCCAGCAGTCCTACAGGGATTTCACCCCTCCACTTT,CASSPTGISPLHF
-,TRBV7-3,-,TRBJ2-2,TGTGCCAGCAGCCGAGAAAGCGGGGAGCTGTTTTTT,CASSRESGELFF
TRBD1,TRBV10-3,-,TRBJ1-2,TGTGCCATCAGTGTCGGGACAGAGATCTATGGCTACACCTTC,CAISVGTEIYGYTF
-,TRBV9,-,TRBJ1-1,TGTGCCAGCAGCGTAGGGGGGTCCACTGAAGCTTTCTTT,CASSVGGSTEAFF
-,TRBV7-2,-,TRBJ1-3,TGTGCCAGCAGCTCGGGGTCTGGAAACACCATATATTTT,CASSSGSGNTIYF
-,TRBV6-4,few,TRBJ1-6,TGTGCCAGCAGTGAAGACAGCGATAATTCACCCCTCCACTTT,CASSEDSDNSPLHF
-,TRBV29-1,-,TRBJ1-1,TGCAGCGCAGCGACAGGGAACACTGAAGCTTTCTTT,CSAATGNTEAFF
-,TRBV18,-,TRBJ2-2,TGTGCCAGCTCACTGGGACAGAACACCGGGGAGCTGTTTTTT,CASSLGQNTGELFF
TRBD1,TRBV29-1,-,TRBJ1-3,TGCAGCGTTGGGGACAGGGGAGGTGGAAACACCATATATTTT,CSVGDRGGGNTIYF
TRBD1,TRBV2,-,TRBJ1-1,TGTGCCAGCAGTGAGAAAGGACAGGGAACCACTGAAGCTTTCTTT,CASSEKGQGTTEAFF
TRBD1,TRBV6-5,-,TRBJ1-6,TGTGCCAGCAGTCCTAGGACAGGGGGCAATTCACCCCTCCACTTT,CASSPRTGGNSPLHF
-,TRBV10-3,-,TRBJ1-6,TGTGCCATCAGTGAAGGTACTAATTCACCCCTCCACTTT,CAISEGTNSPLHF
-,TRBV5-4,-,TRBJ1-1,TGTGCCAGCAGCGGGGGACGGAACACTGAAGCTTTCTTT,CASSGGRNTEAFF
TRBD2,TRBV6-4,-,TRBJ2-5,TGTGCCAGCAGTAAGGCTAGCGGGGGCCGCGAGACCCAGTACTTC,CASSKASGGRETQYF
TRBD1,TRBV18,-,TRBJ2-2,TGTGCCAGCTCACCAAGACAGGGGGACACCGGGGAGCTGTTTTTT,CASSPRQGDTGELFF
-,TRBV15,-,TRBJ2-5,TGTGCCACCAGCAGAGATGTCCGGCCCCAAGAGACCCAGTACTTC,CATSRDVRPQETQYF